The clone carrying this T cell receptor beta chain showed up just a few times. Its antigen is as yet unknown. The CDR3 totals 13 residues. The germline V gene has CDR1 MNHEY and CDR2 SMNVEV (reference sequence). Trimming took 3 bases from V and 0 from J, leaving 5 bases between them. Reverse transcribed after extraction, RNA yielded cDNA as the sequencing template. Here immunoSEQ multiplex PCR was the method, and the copy in TCRdb shows in-frame clones only, minus some. The table has 10,000 to 15,000 clones, 65% to 70% seen once; the top ten hold over 7%. The sample originates from a study of CD8+ T cells in alopecia areata. Notes on the study in general: Association of baseline CD8+ expansion with response is uncertain owing to one nonresponder.

Specified treatment: oral pan-JAK inhibitor, 5-10 mg twice daily. The study team obtained lesional scalp punch biopsies and peripheral blood from alopecia areata patients. The chain uses TRBV27 and TRBJ1-2; no definite D call. The receptor was isolated from a human donor with alopecia areata. Sequenced here: skin, sampled at week 4, from a patient treated with tofacitinib. In DNA form, the CDR3 reads TGTGCCAGCAGTTTGGCGGCTAACTATGGCTACACCTTC. It translates to CASSLAANYGYTF.